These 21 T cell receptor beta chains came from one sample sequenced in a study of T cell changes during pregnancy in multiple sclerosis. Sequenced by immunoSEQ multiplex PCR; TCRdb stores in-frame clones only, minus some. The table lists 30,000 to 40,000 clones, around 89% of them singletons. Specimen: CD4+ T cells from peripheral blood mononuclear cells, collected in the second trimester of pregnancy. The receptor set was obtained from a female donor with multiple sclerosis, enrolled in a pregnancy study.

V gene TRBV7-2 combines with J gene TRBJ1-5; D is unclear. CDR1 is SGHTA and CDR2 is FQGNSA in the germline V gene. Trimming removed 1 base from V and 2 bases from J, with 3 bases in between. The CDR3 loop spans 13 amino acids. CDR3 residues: CASSLGRNQPQHF. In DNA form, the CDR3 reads TGTGCCAGCAGCTTAGGGCGCAATCAGCCCCAGCATTTT.

CDR3 sequence: CASSLVSGLAALSYNEQFF. CDR3 sequence (DNA): TGTGCCAGCAGCTTAGTTTCGGGACTAGCGGCGCTCTCCTACAATGAGCAGTTCTTC. The genes are TRBV7-2 and TRBJ2-1; TRBD2 matches at 11 bases. The CDR3 is made up of 19 amino acids. Germline trimming cut 1 base from V and 0 bases from J; bases unmatched to any gene: 8. Germline V gene sequence: CDR1 SGHTA, CDR2 FQGNSA.

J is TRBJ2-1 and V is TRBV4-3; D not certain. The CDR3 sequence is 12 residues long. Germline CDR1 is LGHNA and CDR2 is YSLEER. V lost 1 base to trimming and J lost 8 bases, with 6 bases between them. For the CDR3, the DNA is TGCGCCAGCAGCCAAGTCCGGGATGAGCAGTTCTTC. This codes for CASSQVRDEQFF.

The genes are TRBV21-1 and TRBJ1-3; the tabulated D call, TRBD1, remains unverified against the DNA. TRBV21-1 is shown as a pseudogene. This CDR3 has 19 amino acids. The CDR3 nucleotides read TGTGCCAGCAGCTTCCCCCGGTCGATTCAGGGGGCGGAAGGAAACACCATATATTTT. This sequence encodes CASSFPRSIQGAEGNTIYF.

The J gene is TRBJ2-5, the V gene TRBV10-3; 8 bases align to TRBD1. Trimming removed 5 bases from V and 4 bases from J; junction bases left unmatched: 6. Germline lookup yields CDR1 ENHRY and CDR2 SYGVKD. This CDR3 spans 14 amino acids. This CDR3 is CAISSPGGPETQYF. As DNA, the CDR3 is TGTGCCATCAGTTCACCAGGGGGCCCAGAGACCCAGTACTTC.

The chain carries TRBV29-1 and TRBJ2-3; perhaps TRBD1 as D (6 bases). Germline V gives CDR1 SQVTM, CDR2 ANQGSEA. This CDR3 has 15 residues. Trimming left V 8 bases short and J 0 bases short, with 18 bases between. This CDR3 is CSSRWGRTSTDTQYF. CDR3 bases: TGCAGCTCCAGGTGGGGGCGCACTAGCACAGATACGCAGTATTTT.

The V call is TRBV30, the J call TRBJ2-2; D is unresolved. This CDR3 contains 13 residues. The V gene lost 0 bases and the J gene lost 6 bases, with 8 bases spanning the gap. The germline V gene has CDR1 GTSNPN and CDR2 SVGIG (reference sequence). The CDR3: CAWSVHESGELFF. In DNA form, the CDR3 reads TGTGCCTGGAGTGTACATGAATCCGGGGAGCTGTTTTTT.

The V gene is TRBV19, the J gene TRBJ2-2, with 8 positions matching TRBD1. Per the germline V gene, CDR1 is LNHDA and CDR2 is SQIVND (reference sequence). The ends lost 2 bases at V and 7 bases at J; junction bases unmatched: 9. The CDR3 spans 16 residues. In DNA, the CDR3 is TGTGCCAGTAGTATATCAGGACAGGGTCGAGACGGGGAGCTGTTTTTT. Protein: CASSISGQGRDGELFF.

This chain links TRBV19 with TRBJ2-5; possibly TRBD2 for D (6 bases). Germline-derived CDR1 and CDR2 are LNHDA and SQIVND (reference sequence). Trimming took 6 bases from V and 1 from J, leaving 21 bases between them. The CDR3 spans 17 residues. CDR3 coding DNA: TGTGCCAGTAGACTCTACGGGGGTAGCGGTCGCCAAGAGACCCAGTACTTC. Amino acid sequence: CASRLYGGSGRQETQYF.

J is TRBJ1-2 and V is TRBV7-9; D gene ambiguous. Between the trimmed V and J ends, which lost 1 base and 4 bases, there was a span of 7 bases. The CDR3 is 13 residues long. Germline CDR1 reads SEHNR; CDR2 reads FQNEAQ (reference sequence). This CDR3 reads CASSLGQTYGYTF. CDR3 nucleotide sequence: TGTGCCAGCAGCTTAGGGCAAACCTATGGCTACACCTTC.

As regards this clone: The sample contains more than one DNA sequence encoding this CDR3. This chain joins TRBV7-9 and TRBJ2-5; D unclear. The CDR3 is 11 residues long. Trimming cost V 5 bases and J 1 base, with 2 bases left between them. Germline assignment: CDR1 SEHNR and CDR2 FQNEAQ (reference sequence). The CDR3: CASSLQETQYF. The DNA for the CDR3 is TGTGCCAGCAGCCTCCAAGAGACCCAGTACTTC.

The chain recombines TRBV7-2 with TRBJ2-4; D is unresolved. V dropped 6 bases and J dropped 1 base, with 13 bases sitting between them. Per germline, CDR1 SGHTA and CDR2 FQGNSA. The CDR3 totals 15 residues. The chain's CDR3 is CASSLLFLAKNIQYF. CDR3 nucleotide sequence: TGTGCCAGCAGTCTACTCTTCCTCGCCAAAAACATTCAGTACTTC.

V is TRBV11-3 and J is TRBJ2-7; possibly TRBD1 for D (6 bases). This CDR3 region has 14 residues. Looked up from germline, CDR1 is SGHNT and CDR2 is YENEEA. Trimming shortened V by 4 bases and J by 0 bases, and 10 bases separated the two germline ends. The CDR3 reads CASSSQGSSYEQYF. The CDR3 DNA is TGTGCCAGCAGCTCACAGGGTAGCTCCTACGAGCAGTACTTC.

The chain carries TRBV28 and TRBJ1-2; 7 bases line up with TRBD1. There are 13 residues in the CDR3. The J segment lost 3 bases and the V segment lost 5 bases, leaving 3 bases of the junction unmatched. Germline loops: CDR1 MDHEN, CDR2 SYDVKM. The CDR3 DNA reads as TGTGCCAGCAGTCAGGGGGGCTACTATGGCTACACCTTC. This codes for CASSQGGYYGYTF.

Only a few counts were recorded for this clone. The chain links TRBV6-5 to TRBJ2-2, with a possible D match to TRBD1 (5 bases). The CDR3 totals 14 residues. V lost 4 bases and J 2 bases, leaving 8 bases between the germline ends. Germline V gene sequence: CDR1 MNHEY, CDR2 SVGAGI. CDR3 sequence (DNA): TGTGCCAGCAGTTTAGGGGTAAACACCGGGGAGCTGTTTTTT. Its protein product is CASSLGVNTGELFF.

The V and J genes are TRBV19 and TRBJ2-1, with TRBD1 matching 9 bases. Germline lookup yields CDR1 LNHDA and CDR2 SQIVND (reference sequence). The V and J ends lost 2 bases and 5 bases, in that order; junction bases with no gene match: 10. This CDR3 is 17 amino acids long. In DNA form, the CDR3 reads TGTGCCAGTAGTATAACATTGGGGACAGGGTCCGACAATGAGCAGTTCTTC. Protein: CASSITLGTGSDNEQFF. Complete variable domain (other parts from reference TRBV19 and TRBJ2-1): DGGITQSPKYLFRKEGQNVTLSCEQNLNHDAMYWYRQDPGQGLRLIYYSQIVNDFQKGDIAEGYSVSREKKESFPLTVTSAQKNPTAFYLCASSITLGTGSDNEQFFGPGTRLTVL.

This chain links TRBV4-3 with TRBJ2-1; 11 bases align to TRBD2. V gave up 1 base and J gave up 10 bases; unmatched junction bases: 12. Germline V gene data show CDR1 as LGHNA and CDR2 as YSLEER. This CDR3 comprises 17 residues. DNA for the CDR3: TGCGCCAGCAGCCAAGCTCTGGGAACTAGCGGGAGTCGGGAGCAGTTCTTC. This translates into CASSQALGTSGSREQFF.

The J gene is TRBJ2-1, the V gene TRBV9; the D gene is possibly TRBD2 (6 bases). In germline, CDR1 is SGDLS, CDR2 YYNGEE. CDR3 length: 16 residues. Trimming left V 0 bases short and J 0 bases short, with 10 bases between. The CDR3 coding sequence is TGTGCCAGCAGCGTAGCTAGCGACAGCTCCTACAATGAGCAGTTCTTC. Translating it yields CASSVASDSSYNEQFF.

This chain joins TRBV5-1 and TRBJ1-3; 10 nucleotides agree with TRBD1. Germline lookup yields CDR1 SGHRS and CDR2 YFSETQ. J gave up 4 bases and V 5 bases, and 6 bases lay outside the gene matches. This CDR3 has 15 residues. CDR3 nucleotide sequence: TGCGCCAGCAGTATCGACAGGGGGCTCGGAAACACCATATATTTT. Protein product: CASSIDRGLGNTIYF.

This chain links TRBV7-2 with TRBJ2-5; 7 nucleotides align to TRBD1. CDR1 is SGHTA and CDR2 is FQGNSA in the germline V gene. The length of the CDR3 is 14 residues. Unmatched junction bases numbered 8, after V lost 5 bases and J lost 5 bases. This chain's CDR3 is CASSVTTGVETQYF. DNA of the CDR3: TGTGCCAGCAGCGTAACAACAGGGGTTGAGACCCAGTACTTC. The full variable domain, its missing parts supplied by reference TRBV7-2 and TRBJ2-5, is GAGVSQSPSNKVTEKGKDVELRCDPISGHTALYWYRQSLGQGLEFLIYFQGNSAPDKSGLPSDRFSAERTGGSVSTLTIQRTQQEDSAVYLCASSVTTGVETQYFGPGTRLLVL.

CDR3 bases: TGTGCCATCACCGAGGGGGGGACTAGTAAATTCTTC. It is translated as CAITEGGTSKFF. This rearrangement joins TRBV10-3 to TRBJ2-1; the match to TRBD2 covers 8 bases. This CDR3 comprises 12 residues. Germline V gene sequence: CDR1 ENHRY, CDR2 SYGVKD. V was clipped by 7 bases and J by 16 bases; unmatched bases: 12.